These T cell receptor beta chains were read from a single sample in a study of blood T cell repertoires in COVID-19. Some clones are missing from TCRdb's copy, which holds only in-frame ones; the method was immunoSEQ multiplex PCR. Of around 190,000 clones in the sample, approximately 90% were seen once. Source material: peripheral blood. The receptor source for this set is a man younger than 35 who had recovered from COVID-19. CDR3s leave out the opening cysteine and the closing phenylalanine or tryptophan. Fields, in order: J gene, V gene, CDR3 protein.

>TRBJ1-1|TRBV5-1
ASSLGAGMNTEAF
>TRBJ2-5|TRBV4-3
ASSQALGTSGLQETQY
>TRBJ1-3|TRBV9
ASSYGDRAITGNTIY
>TRBJ2-7|TRBV18
ASSQDRGYEQY
>TRBJ1-3|TRBV6-5
ASSLGNTIY
>TRBJ1-4|TRBV7-9
ASSPWTGGATNEKLF
>TRBJ2-7|TRBV5-1
ASSLTGRTYEQY
>TRBJ2-2|TRBV6-7
ASGTSDNTGELF
>TRBJ2-1|TRBV5-1
ASSLADRFPNEQF
>TRBJ2-7|TRBV19
ASKQSGAREQY
>TRBJ2-1|TRBV24-1
ATSEASGRGPSEQF
>TRBJ2-3|TRBV7-2
ASSWGRGRDTDTQY
>TRBJ1-2|TRBV25-1
ASSIGGNYGYT
>TRBJ1-5|TRBV19
ASSTNRLNQPQH
>TRBJ2-1|TRBV15
ATRQRGSVNEQF
>TRBJ1-1|TRBV9
ASSAGHLNTEAF
>TRBJ1-1|TRBV7-2
ASSFLWDTSSEAF
>TRBJ2-2|TRBV9
ASSGGEGLAQPDANTGELF
>TRBJ1-4|TRBV7-9
ASSRDRGLGKLF
>TRBJ1-1|TRBV25-1
ASSEMANTEAF
>TRBJ2-2|TRBV27
ASSFGRYTGELF
>TRBJ2-3|TRBV9
ASSASGSTDTQY
>TRBJ2-7|TRBV10-3
AISERSSYEQY
>TRBJ2-1|TRBV10-3
AISERSGTSYEQF
>TRBJ2-7|TRBV30
AWSVRGAGSYEQY
>TRBJ1-5|TRBV4-1
ASSQHDTSNQPQH
>TRBJ1-4|TRBV28
ASLLGGRGLANEKLF
>TRBJ2-1|TRBV5-4
AITRRDSYNEQF
>TRBJ2-7|TRBV9
ASSPLRYEQY
>TRBJ1-2|TRBV5-4
ASSAPGQHYGYT
>TRBJ1-2|TRBV5-6
ASSKGTNHSPYGYT
>TRBJ2-1|TRBV5-6
ASTPEGEGPYNEQF
>TRBJ1-2|TRBV10-3
AITQTTNYGYT
>TRBJ1-1|TRBV19
ASSIERQITAF
>TRBJ1-4|TRBV3-1/TRBV3-2
ASSLRGQVNEKLF
>TRBJ2-3|TRBV18
ASSLLETDTQY
>TRBJ2-1|TRBV5-1
ASSSGIQGAIEQF
>TRBJ2-3|TRBV14
ASSQERAKRSDTQY
>TRBJ2-1|TRBV6-4
ASSDRREGQVEQF
>TRBJ1-5|TRBV18
ASSPGAGDQPQH
>TRBJ2-1|TRBV29-1
SVLTSLSYNEQF
>TRBJ1-1|TRBV11-2
ASSSMTAWNTEAF
>TRBJ2-3|TRBV25-1
ASSGTGAGEGTQY
>TRBJ1-1|TRBV12-3/TRBV12-4
ASTTFRGTEAF
>TRBJ1-2|TRBV7-9
ASSPIT
>TRBJ2-7|TRBV19
ASSMKASGAYEQY
>TRBJ1-2|TRBV12-3/TRBV12-4
ASGAGYGYT
>TRBJ1-2|TRBV10-3
ATARGFGNYGYT
>TRBJ2-7|TRBV6-6
ASSTRQFSSYEQY
>TRBJ2-3|TRBV5-1
ASSRGQAGGDTQY
>TRBJ2-1|TRBV5-4
ASSWASVNEQF
>TRBJ2-5|TRBV5-6
ASSLAGRETQY